A selection of T cell receptor beta chains follows, all from one sample in a study of blood T cells in healthy people across ages. One entry per CDR3 protein, called by TCRdb with MiXCR from the 5' RACE reads. Here the sample spans about 1.1 million distinct CDR3 sequences, less than 45% being singletons. The sequenced material came from blood. These receptors all stem from a man between 18 and 29 years old in good health. Each CDR3 is given with its conserved first and last residue. The D gene is left open where the match is weak. A clone size is listed for some rows: how often the clone was seen (once, few, many), or a class if it is expanded.

cdr3_length: 16
j_call: TRBJ1-4
v_call: TRBV5-1
d_call: TRBD1
clone_size: NA
cdr3_nt: TGCGCCAGCAGCGCCGGGACAGAATCAACTAATGAAAAACTGTTTTTT
cdr3_aa: CASSAGTESTNEKLFF

cdr3_length: 14
j_call: TRBJ2-2
v_call: TRBV5-1
d_call: NA
clone_size: NA
cdr3_nt: TGCGCCAGCAGCTTCACCACGAACACCGGGGAGCTGTTTTTT
cdr3_aa: CASSFTTNTGELFF

cdr3_length: 13
j_call: TRBJ2-5
v_call: TRBV7-2
d_call: NA
clone_size: NA
cdr3_nt: TGTGCCAGCAGCTCGCCTGTTGCAGAGACCCAGTACTTC
cdr3_aa: CASSSPVAETQYF

cdr3_length: 11
j_call: TRBJ1-1
v_call: TRBV20-1
d_call: NA
clone_size: NA
cdr3_nt: TGCAGTGCAGCCCAGCCGGAAGAAGCTTTCTTT
cdr3_aa: CSAAQPEEAFF

cdr3_length: 18
j_call: TRBJ2-5
v_call: TRBV30
d_call: NA
clone_size: NA
cdr3_nt: TGTGCCTGGAGTGTACTGAACAAGGCCCCAAGGAGCCAAGAGACCCAGTACTTC
cdr3_aa: CAWSVLNKAPRSQETQYF

cdr3_length: 15
j_call: TRBJ1-4
v_call: TRBV7-3
d_call: NA
clone_size: NA
cdr3_nt: TGTGCCAGCAGCTTATGGCAGGGCGTTAATGAAAAACTGTTTTTT
cdr3_aa: CASSLWQGVNEKLFF

cdr3_length: 14
j_call: TRBJ2-1
v_call: TRBV4-1
d_call: NA
clone_size: NA
cdr3_nt: TGCGCCAGCAGCCAAGAAGCGGTCGGGGAAGGGCAGTTCTTC
cdr3_aa: CASSQEAVGEGQFF

cdr3_length: 12
j_call: TRBJ2-2
v_call: TRBV20-1
d_call: NA
clone_size: NA
cdr3_nt: TGCAGTGCTAAAAAGTACACCGGGGAGCTGTTTTTT
cdr3_aa: CSAKKYTGELFF

cdr3_length: 16
j_call: TRBJ1-5
v_call: TRBV6-6
d_call: TRBD1
clone_size: NA
cdr3_nt: TGTGCCAGCAGTTACAAGACAGGGGGCGCAGGGCAGCCCCAGCATTTT
cdr3_aa: CASSYKTGGAGQPQHF

cdr3_length: 16
j_call: TRBJ1-2
v_call: TRBV2
d_call: NA
clone_size: NA
cdr3_nt: TGTGCCAGCAGTGAATTAGGTGGACACAATAACTATGGCTACACCTTC
cdr3_aa: CASSELGGHNNYGYTF

cdr3_length: 16
j_call: TRBJ2-1
v_call: TRBV6-5
d_call: TRBD2
clone_size: NA
cdr3_nt: TGTGCCAGCAGTTACAACCCCAGCGGGGGATACAATGAGCAGTTCTTC
cdr3_aa: CASSYNPSGGYNEQFF

cdr3_length: 14
j_call: TRBJ1-1
v_call: TRBV6-5
d_call: TRBD1
clone_size: NA
cdr3_nt: TGTGCCAGCAGCGGACAGGGGGCGCGAGCTGAAGCTTTCTTT
cdr3_aa: CASSGQGARAEAFF

cdr3_length: 14
j_call: TRBJ2-7
v_call: TRBV7-2
d_call: NA
clone_size: NA
cdr3_nt: TGTGCCAGCAGCCGCCCGGGGGAGATATTCGAGCAGTACTTC
cdr3_aa: CASSRPGEIFEQYF

cdr3_length: 14
j_call: TRBJ1-4
v_call: TRBV9
d_call: NA
clone_size: NA
cdr3_nt: TGTGCCAGCAGCGTAGGACCGGGTGATGAAAAACTGTTTTTT
cdr3_aa: CASSVGPGDEKLFF

cdr3_length: 14
j_call: TRBJ2-1
v_call: TRBV4-2
d_call: NA
clone_size: NA
cdr3_nt: TGTGCCAGCAGCCCCGGGGCTAGTGAGAATGAGCAGTTCTTC
cdr3_aa: CASSPGASENEQFF

cdr3_length: 11
j_call: TRBJ1-2
v_call: TRBV29-1
d_call: TRBD1
clone_size: NA
cdr3_nt: TGCAGCGTCCCGGGACAGTATGGCTACACCTTC
cdr3_aa: CSVPGQYGYTF

cdr3_length: 14
j_call: TRBJ2-3
v_call: TRBV2
d_call: TRBD2
clone_size: many
cdr3_nt: TGTGCCAGCAGTGTTGGTATAGCGGGAGATACGCAGTATTTT
cdr3_aa: CASSVGIAGDTQYF

cdr3_length: 15
j_call: TRBJ2-5
v_call: TRBV12-3/TRBV12-4
d_call: TRBD1
clone_size: NA
cdr3_nt: TGTGCCAGCACCATAGGACAGGGAATGGGAGAGACCCAGTACTTC
cdr3_aa: CASTIGQGMGETQYF

cdr3_length: 13
j_call: TRBJ1-2
v_call: TRBV7-3
d_call: TRBD1
clone_size: few
cdr3_nt: TGTGCCAGCAGCCTGACAGGGCTGTTTGGCTACACCTTC
cdr3_aa: CASSLTGLFGYTF

cdr3_length: 14
j_call: TRBJ2-3
v_call: TRBV10-3
d_call: TRBD1
clone_size: few
cdr3_nt: TGTGCCATCGAGGGGACAGGGAACCAAGATACGCAGTATTTT
cdr3_aa: CAIEGTGNQDTQYF

cdr3_length: 16
j_call: TRBJ2-3
v_call: TRBV7-2
d_call: NA
clone_size: NA
cdr3_nt: TGTGCCAGCAGCACCCTCGCCCAAGCGGGCACAGATACGCAGTATTTT
cdr3_aa: CASSTLAQAGTDTQYF

cdr3_length: 17
j_call: TRBJ2-5
v_call: TRBV10-3
d_call: TRBD2
clone_size: NA
cdr3_nt: TGTGCCATCAGTGAGTCGTCTAGGACTAGTTTTGATGAGACCCAGTACTTC
cdr3_aa: CAISESSRTSFDETQYF

cdr3_length: 15
j_call: TRBJ1-2
v_call: TRBV5-5
d_call: NA
clone_size: NA
cdr3_nt: TGTGCCAGCAGCTTGTCATGGGGCGCGGAATATGGCTACACCTTC
cdr3_aa: CASSLSWGAEYGYTF

cdr3_length: 11
j_call: TRBJ2-5
v_call: TRBV20-1
d_call: NA
clone_size: few
cdr3_nt: TGCAGTGCTCCGCAGGGTAATGAGCAGTACTTC
cdr3_aa: CSAPQGNEQYF

cdr3_length: 15
j_call: TRBJ2-7
v_call: TRBV6-2/TRBV6-3
d_call: NA
clone_size: few
cdr3_nt: TGTGCCAGCAGTTACAACGGGGCGGCAGTTTACCCCCAGTACTTC
cdr3_aa: CASSYNGAAVYPQYF

cdr3_length: 18
j_call: TRBJ1-5
v_call: TRBV4-3
d_call: NA
clone_size: NA
cdr3_nt: TGCGCCAGCAGCCCGGAGCTCTGGACCCGGGGGGGCAATCAGCCCCAGCATTTT
cdr3_aa: CASSPELWTRGGNQPQHF

cdr3_length: 13
j_call: TRBJ2-7
v_call: TRBV5-1
d_call: NA
clone_size: few
cdr3_nt: TGCGCCAGCAGCATCGACAGGCTCTACGAGCAGTACTTC
cdr3_aa: CASSIDRLYEQYF

cdr3_length: 14
j_call: TRBJ2-5
v_call: TRBV12-3/TRBV12-4
d_call: NA
clone_size: few
cdr3_nt: TGTGCCAGCAGTAATACAGGGACCCAAGAGACCCAGTACTTC
cdr3_aa: CASSNTGTQETQYF

cdr3_length: 17
j_call: TRBJ2-1
v_call: TRBV4-2
d_call: NA
clone_size: NA
cdr3_nt: TGTGCCAGCAGCCCACACCCAGGGAGTAGCTCCTACAATGAGCAGTTCTTC
cdr3_aa: CASSPHPGSSSYNEQFF

cdr3_length: 15
j_call: TRBJ2-1
v_call: TRBV5-6
d_call: TRBD2
clone_size: few
cdr3_nt: TGTGCCAGCAGCCTCACTAGCGAGTCCTACAATGAGCAGTTCTTC
cdr3_aa: CASSLTSESYNEQFF